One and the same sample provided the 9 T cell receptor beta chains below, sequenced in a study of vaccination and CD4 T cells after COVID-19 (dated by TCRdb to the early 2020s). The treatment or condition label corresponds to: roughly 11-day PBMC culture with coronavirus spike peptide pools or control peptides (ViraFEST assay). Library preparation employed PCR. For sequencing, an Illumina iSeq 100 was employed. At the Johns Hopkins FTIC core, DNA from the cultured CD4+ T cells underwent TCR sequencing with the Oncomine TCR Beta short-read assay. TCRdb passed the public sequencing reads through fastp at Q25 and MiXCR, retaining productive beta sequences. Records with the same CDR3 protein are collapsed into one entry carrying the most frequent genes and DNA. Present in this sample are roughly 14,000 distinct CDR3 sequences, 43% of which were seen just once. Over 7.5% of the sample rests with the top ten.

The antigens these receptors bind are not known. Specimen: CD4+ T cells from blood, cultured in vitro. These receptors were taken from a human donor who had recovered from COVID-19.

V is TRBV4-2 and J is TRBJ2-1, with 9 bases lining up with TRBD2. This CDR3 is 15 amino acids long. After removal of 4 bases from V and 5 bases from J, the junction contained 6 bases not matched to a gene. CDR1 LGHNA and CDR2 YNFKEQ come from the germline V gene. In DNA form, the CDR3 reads TGTGCCAGCAGCCCCGGGGTAGCGGGGGACAATGAGCAGTTCTTC. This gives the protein CASSPGVAGDNEQFF.

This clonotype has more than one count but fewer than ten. The CDR3 is CASSQEGGIATEAFF. The CDR3 bases are TGTGCCAGCAGCCAAGAGGGAGGGATCGCGACTGAAGCTTTCTTT. The chain uses TRBV14 and TRBJ1-1; no firm D call. CDR1 is SGHDN, CDR2 FVKESK, per germline. The CDR3 consists of 15 residues. V lost 0 bases and J 5 bases, leaving 13 bases between the germline ends.

CDR3 loop: CASSGIRAQSNEQFF. The CDR3 DNA follows: TGTGCCAGCAGTGGGATAAGAGCCCAGAGCAATGAGCAGTTCTTC. The V and J genes are TRBV7-6 and TRBJ2-1; D is ambiguous. The CDR3 has 15 amino acids. V was clipped by 6 bases and J by 6 bases, with 18 bases between them. CDR1 and CDR2 from the germline V gene are SGHVS and FNYEAQ.

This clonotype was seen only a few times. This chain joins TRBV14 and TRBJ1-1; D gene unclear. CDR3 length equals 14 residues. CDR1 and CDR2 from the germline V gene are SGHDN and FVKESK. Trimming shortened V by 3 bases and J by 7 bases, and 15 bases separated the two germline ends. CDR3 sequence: CASSQGRSTVEAFF. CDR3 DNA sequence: TGTGCCAGCAGCCAGGGTCGATCGACCGTTGAAGCTTTCTTT.

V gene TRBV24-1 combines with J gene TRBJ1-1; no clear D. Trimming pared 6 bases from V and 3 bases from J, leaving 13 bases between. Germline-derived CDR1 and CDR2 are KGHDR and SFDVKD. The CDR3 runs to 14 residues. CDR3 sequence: CATSPFPSYTEAFF. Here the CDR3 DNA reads TGTGCCACCAGTCCCTTTCCATCTTACACTGAAGCTTTCTTT.

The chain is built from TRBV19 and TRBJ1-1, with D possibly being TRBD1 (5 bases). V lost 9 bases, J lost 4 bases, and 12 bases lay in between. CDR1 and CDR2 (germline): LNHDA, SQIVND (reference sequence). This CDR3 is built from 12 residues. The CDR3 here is CASQGGVTEAFF. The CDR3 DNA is TGTGCCAGCCAGGGCGGAGTCACTGAAGCTTTCTTT.

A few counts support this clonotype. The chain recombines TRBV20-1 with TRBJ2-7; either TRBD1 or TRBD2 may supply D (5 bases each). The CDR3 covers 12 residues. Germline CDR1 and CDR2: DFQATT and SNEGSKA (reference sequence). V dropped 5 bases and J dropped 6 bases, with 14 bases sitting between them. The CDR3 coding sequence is TGCAGTGCTGGGGACGGTCCGGCCGAGCAGTACTTC. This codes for CSAGDGPAEQYF.

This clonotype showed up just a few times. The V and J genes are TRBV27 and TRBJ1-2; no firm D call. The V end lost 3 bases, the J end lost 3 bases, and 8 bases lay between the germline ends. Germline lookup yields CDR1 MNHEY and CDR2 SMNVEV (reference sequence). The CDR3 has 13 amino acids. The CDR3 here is CASSLTLDYGYTF. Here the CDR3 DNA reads TGTGCCAGCAGTTTGACCTTGGACTATGGCTACACCTTC.

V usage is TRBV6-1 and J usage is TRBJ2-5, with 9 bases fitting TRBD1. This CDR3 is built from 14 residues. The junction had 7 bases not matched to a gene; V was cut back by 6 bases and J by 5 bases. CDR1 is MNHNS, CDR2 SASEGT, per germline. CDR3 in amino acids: CASREQGARETQYF. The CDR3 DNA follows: TGTGCCAGCAGGGAACAGGGGGCTAGGGAGACCCAGTACTTC.